The 22 T cell receptor beta chains below all came from one sample that was sequenced in a study of blood T cell repertoires in COVID-19. The protocol was immunoSEQ multiplex PCR, while the TCRdb copy is restricted to in-frame clones and leaves out a portion. The data show 200,000 to 300,000 clones, about 87% seen once. The sequenced sample was PBMCs or T cells enriched from blood (not recorded which). The receptors come from a woman aged 40 to 50 who had been exposed to COVID-19.

The chain is built from TRBV29-1 and TRBJ1-2; TRBD1 matches at 7 bases. Germline CDR1 and CDR2: SQVTM and ANQGSEA. The CDR3 totals 15 residues. Trimming removed 5 bases from V and 8 bases from J; junction bases left unmatched: 17. CDR3 sequence (DNA): TGCAGCGTTCCTCAAACTTGGACAGGCTCTATCGGCTACACCTTC. It specifies CSVPQTWTGSIGYTF.

V usage is TRBV28 and J usage is TRBJ2-3; tentative D call: TRBD2 (6 bases). The CDR3 runs to 14 residues. V gave up 6 bases and J gave up 2 bases, with 12 bases separating them. Germline V gene data show CDR1 as MDHEN and CDR2 as SYDVKM. The CDR3 sequence: CASSSGDSTDTQYF. The CDR3 DNA sequence: TGTGCCAGCAGCTCGGGGGACTCCACAGATACGCAGTATTTT.

V gene TRBV28 combines with J gene TRBJ1-3; D is perhaps TRBD1 (6 bases). Per germline, CDR1 MDHEN and CDR2 SYDVKM. The CDR3 is made up of 15 amino acids. Trimming removed 6 bases from V and 2 bases from J, with 14 bases in between. DNA for the CDR3: TGTGCCAGCAGCAGGGCAGGGGTTGCTGGAAACACCATATATTTT. It translates to CASSRAGVAGNTIYF.

J is TRBJ2-3 and V is TRBV6-5; TRBD2 matches 10 bases. The length of the CDR3 is 14 residues. Germline V gene data show CDR1 as MNHEY and CDR2 as SVGAGI. Unmatched junction bases numbered 4, after V lost 6 bases and J lost 4 bases. The CDR3 sequence is CASSFGLAADTQYF. The CDR3 region has the DNA TGTGCCAGCAGCTTCGGACTAGCGGCAGATACGCAGTATTTT.

The chain carries TRBV5-5 and TRBJ2-1; 14 nucleotides match TRBD2. The CDR3 spans 16 residues. V lost 4 bases, J lost 6 bases, and 6 bases stayed unmatched. Germline V lookup: CDR1 SGHKS, CDR2 YYEKEE (reference sequence). The CDR3 loop is CASSAPTSGRANEQFF. CDR3 in DNA: TGTGCCAGCAGCGCTCCGACTAGCGGGAGGGCCAATGAGCAGTTCTTC.

V usage is TRBV27 and J usage is TRBJ2-5, with 9 positions matching TRBD2. CDR1 MNHEY and CDR2 SMNVEV come from the germline V gene (reference sequence). V lost 5 bases, J lost 4 bases, and 5 bases stayed unmatched. CDR3 length equals 14 residues. CDR3 in amino acids: CASSRGLAGETQYF. For the CDR3, the DNA is TGTGCCAGCAGTCGGGGACTAGCAGGAGAGACCCAGTACTTC.

This sequence joins TRBV18 and TRBJ2-7; no clear D. V was cut by 1 base and J by 4 bases, with 8 bases left in between. CDR3 length equals 13 residues. The germline CDR1 and CDR2 sequences are KGHSH and LQKENI. This chain's CDR3 is CASSPRSRYEQYV. Written as DNA, the CDR3 is TGTGCCAGCTCACCACGGAGTAGGTACGAGCAGTACGTC.

This chain connects TRBV7-2 to TRBJ1-3, with TRBD1 identical over 12 bases. This CDR3 is 15 amino acids long. V dropped 3 bases and J dropped 4; count of bases not matched to a gene: 1. Germline CDR1 reads SGHTA; CDR2 reads FQGNSA. The CDR3 DNA follows: TGTGCCAGCAGCTTCGGGACAGGGGGCGGAAACACCATATATTTT. Protein product: CASSFGTGGGNTIYF.

This sequence joins TRBV28 and TRBJ2-7; D may be TRBD1 (6 bases). CDR3 length equals 15 residues. CDR1 is MDHEN, CDR2 SYDVKM, per germline. V was trimmed by 5 bases and J by 2 bases, leaving 16 bases between them. CDR3 nucleotide sequence: TGTGCCAGCAGTCAGCAAAACTACAGGGCCTACGAGCAGTACTTC. This encodes CASSQQNYRAYEQYF.

This rearrangement joins TRBV19 to TRBJ2-1; 9 bases are a match to TRBD2. Germline CDR1 LNHDA, CDR2 SQIVND (reference sequence). This CDR3 is built from 16 residues. V was clipped by 7 bases and J by 1 base; unmatched bases: 8. CDR3 sequence reads: CASTPGTSPSYNEQFF. The CDR3 DNA sequence: TGTGCCAGTACCCCCGGGACTAGCCCTTCCTACAATGAGCAGTTCTTC.

The chain combines TRBV5-4 with TRBJ2-1; TRBD2 matches 11 bases. Unmatched junction bases numbered 8, after V lost 3 bases and J lost 6 bases. The CDR3 spans 16 residues. Germline CDR1 reads SGHNT; CDR2 reads YYREEE (reference sequence). Written as DNA, the CDR3 is TGTGCCAGCAGCTCGCCGACTAGCGGGGATTTCAATGAGCAGTTCTTC. It codes for CASSSPTSGDFNEQFF.

The V and J genes are TRBV13 and TRBJ1-1; a possible D gene is TRBD1 (6 bases). V was cut by 6 bases and J by 0 bases, with 14 bases left in between. The germline gives CDR1 PRHDT, CDR2 FYEKMQ (reference sequence). The CDR3 totals 15 residues. CDR3 loop: CASRTGHPLNTEAFF. CDR3 DNA sequence: TGTGCCAGCAGAACGGGACACCCCCTGAACACTGAAGCTTTCTTT.

This clone occurred once. The chain is built from TRBV2 and TRBJ1-5; TRBD1 might be the D (6 bases). This CDR3 region has 15 residues. Germline loops: CDR1 SNHLY, CDR2 FYNNEI. Trimming left V 7 bases short and J 7 bases short, with 20 bases between. The CDR3 loop reads CASTRSGGPGQPQHF. CDR3 nucleotides: TGTGCCAGCACCCGAAGTGGGGGCCCGGGGCAGCCCCAGCATTTT.

The V call is TRBV29-1, the J call TRBJ2-1; TRBD1 aligns across 8 bases. There are 16 residues in the CDR3. The V and J ends lost 0 bases and 3 bases, in that order; junction bases with no gene match: 7. Germline V lookup: CDR1 SQVTM, CDR2 ANQGSEA. CDR3 DNA: TGCAGCGTTGAAGATCTCCGGACAGGGATCTACAATGAGCAGTTCTTC. Translating it yields CSVEDLRTGIYNEQFF.

The chain has TRBV7-9 and TRBJ1-1; D gene ambiguous. The germline V and J ends were trimmed by 5 bases and 3 bases, with 7 bases remaining between them. From germline, CDR1 is SEHNR and CDR2 FQNEAQ (reference sequence). The CDR3 loop spans 12 amino acids. CDR3 region: CASSLRDTEAFF. CDR3 nucleotides: TGTGCCAGCAGCCTGAGGGACACTGAAGCTTTCTTT. The whole variable domain, filled in from reference TRBV7-9 and TRBJ1-1, reads DTGVSQNPRHKITKRGQNVTFRCDPISEHNRLYWYRQTLGQGPEFLTYFQNEAQLEKSRLLSDRFSAERPKGSFSTLEIQRTEQGDSAMYLCASSLRDTEAFFGQGTRLTVV.

V is TRBV5-8 and J is TRBJ1-2; TRBD1 matches 9 bases. Trimming removed 3 bases from V and 4 bases from J; junction bases left unmatched: 4. The CDR3 has 14 amino acids. Germline CDR1 is SGHTS and CDR2 is YDEGEE. The CDR3 nucleotides read TGTGCCAGCAGCTCGGGACAGGGAGGCTATGGCTACACCTTC. Protein sequence: CASSSGQGGYGYTF.

The chain uses TRBV2 and TRBJ1-5; D may be TRBD1 (5 bases). The CDR3 contains 11 residues. CDR1 is SNHLY, CDR2 FYNNEI, per germline. The germline V and J ends were trimmed by 8 bases and 11 bases, with 13 bases remaining between them. DNA for the CDR3: TGTGCCAGCGGAGACAGTTTGGCCCAGCATTTT. Translating it yields CASGDSLAQHF.

A note on this clone: Sequence at one end of the junction differs from germline and may be a read error. The rearrangement links TRBV5-1 to TRBJ2-2; D possibly corresponds to TRBD1 (6 bases). CDR1 is SGHRS and CDR2 is YFSETQ in the germline V gene. The length of the CDR3 is 16 residues. The CDR3 coding sequence is TGTGCCAGCAGCTTTGTTCTGACAGGGAACACCGGGGAGCTGTTTTTT. Protein: CASSFVLTGNTGELFF.

This chain links TRBV24-1 with TRBJ2-1; D is possibly TRBD1 (6 bases). Trimming stripped 1 base from V and 9 bases from J, with 15 bases between. The germline gives CDR1 KGHDR, CDR2 SFDVKD. This CDR3 is 15 amino acids long. CDR3 coding DNA: TGTGCCACCAGTGATTTCAGGGTAGGGGGACCTGAGCAGTTCTTC. Its protein product is CATSDFRVGGPEQFF.

The chain couples TRBV7-3 to TRBJ1-1; TRBD1 matches at 7 bases. The CDR3 is made up of 16 amino acids. Germline CDR1 and CDR2: SGHTA and FQGTGA. With 5 bases clipped from V and 1 base from J, the junction kept 10 bases outside the gene matches. The DNA for the CDR3 is TGTGCCAGCAGCCGGACCGGGACAGAAGCGAACACTGAAGCTTTCTTT. Residues: CASSRTGTEANTEAFF.

The DNA for the CDR3 is TGTGCCAGCAGTGACATAACGCTTCGACTAGCGTTATACGAGCAGTACGTC. It translates to CASSDITLRLALYEQYV. The chain uses TRBV6-4 and TRBJ2-7, with 8 bases matching TRBD2. CDR1 MRHNA and CDR2 SNTAGT come from the germline V gene. This CDR3 contains 17 residues. Trimming took 2 bases from V and 4 from J; bases not matched to a gene: 13.

The CDR3 DNA sequence: TGTGCCAGCAGAAGGACAGGGAGTACGAATGAGCAGTTCTTC. Translation: CASRRTGSTNEQFF. The rearrangement joins TRBV3-1 (or the pseudogene TRBV3-2) to TRBJ2-1, with TRBD1 matching 8 bases. CDR1 is LGHDT and CDR2 is YNNKEL in the germline V gene (reference sequence). This CDR3 spans 14 amino acids. V was clipped by 6 bases and J by 7 bases; unmatched bases: 8.